The 26 T cell receptor beta chains reported below all come from one sample, sequenced in a study of tumour-infiltrating T cells in Burkitt lymphoma. Profiling relied on immunoSEQ multiplex PCR, and the TCRdb table lists in-frame clones only, not all of them. This table holds 1,500 to 1,800 clones, around 10% found once. The sample comprised tumor tissue. Receptor source: a human donor with Burkitt lymphoma.

This clone has just a few counts. The CDR3 DNA is TGTGCCTGCCTAGCGGGAAACTCCTACGAGCAGTACTTC. The encoded protein is CACLAGNSYEQYF. This sequence joins TRBV30 and TRBJ2-7, with 9 bases identical to TRBD2. CDR1 GTSNPN and CDR2 SVGIG come from the germline V gene (reference sequence). CDR3 length equals 13 residues. Trimming at V came to 6 bases and at J to 0 bases, leaving 3 bases not matched to a gene.

The genes are TRBV14 and TRBJ2-3; 9 bases are a match to TRBD2. V shed 4 bases, J shed 5 bases, and the junction held 13 bases outside the gene matches. Germline lookup yields CDR1 SGHDN and CDR2 FVKESK. The length of the CDR3 is 17 residues. CDR3 coding DNA: TGTGCCAGCAGCCGCACTGAGCGGGGGGCGTCGCTAGATACGCAGTATTTT. It specifies CASSRTERGASLDTQYF.

The V and J genes are TRBV6-1 and TRBJ1-6; no clear D. Trimming cost V 2 bases and J 11 bases, with 13 bases left between them. Germline V gives CDR1 MNHNS, CDR2 SASEGT. The CDR3 totals 14 residues. The CDR3 DNA reads TGTGCCAGCAGTGAACGGGTGCGAGGGCCACCCCTCCACTTT. Protein product: CASSERVRGPPLHF.

The rearrangement links TRBV6-6 to TRBJ1-6; possible D gene TRBD1, 5 bases. Germline assignment: CDR1 MNHNY and CDR2 SVGAGI (reference sequence). The CDR3 has 16 residues. The V and J ends lost 2 bases and 8 bases respectively, with 16 bases between them. CDR3 amino acids: CASSYPGGGADSPLHF. CDR3 coding DNA: TGTGCCAGCAGTTACCCGGGGGGAGGGGCGGATTCACCCCTCCACTTT.

The chain couples TRBV7-2 to TRBJ1-5; D might be TRBD1 (5 bases). CDR1 and CDR2 (germline): SGHTA, FQGNSA. With 1 base removed from V and 4 bases from J, the gap between germline ends came to 11 bases. CDR3 size: 15 residues. The CDR3: CASSLVFGANQPQHF. CDR3 in DNA: TGTGCCAGCAGCTTAGTCTTTGGGGCGAATCAGCCCCAGCATTTT.

V is TRBV10-3 and J is TRBJ2-3; the D gene is possibly TRBD1 (5 bases). Deletions cut 3 bases from V and 5 bases from J, with 18 bases between. The CDR3 is made up of 16 amino acids. Germline lookup yields CDR1 ENHRY and CDR2 SYGVKD. The CDR3 bases are TGTGCCATCAGTGAAAGTGGGGCTGCCCTCGAAGATACGCAGTATTTT. It codes for CAISESGAALEDTQYF.

This clone was detected a few times. The chain joins TRBV27 to TRBJ1-1; TRBD1 agrees at 9 bases. The CDR3 extends over 15 amino acids. Trimming at V came to 7 bases and at J to 3 bases, leaving 9 bases not matched to a gene. Germline lookup yields CDR1 MNHEY and CDR2 SMNVEV (reference sequence). CDR3 sequence reads: CASTPGQGWDTEAFF. The DNA of the CDR3 is TGTGCCAGCACCCCGGGACAGGGATGGGACACTGAAGCTTTCTTT.

This clone is labeled as large. The rearrangement joins TRBV7-6 to TRBJ2-2; the D is unclear. CDR1 is SGHVS and CDR2 is FNYEAQ in the germline V gene. V dropped 0 bases and J dropped 4 bases, with 12 bases sitting between them. The CDR3 runs to 16 residues. Here the CDR3 DNA reads TGTGCCAGCAGCTTAGCTTTAAGGGTGGGCACCGGGGAGCTGTTTTTT. Amino acid sequence: CASSLALRVGTGELFF. The full variable domain, with the rest looked up from reference TRBV7-6 and TRBJ2-2, is GAGVSQSPRYKVTKRGQDVALRCDPISGHVSLYWYRQALGQGPEFLTYFNYEAQQDKSGLPNDRFSAERPEGSISTLTIQRTEQRDSAMYRCASSLALRVGTGELFFGEGSRLTVL.

To note about this clone: Different DNA sequences within this sample yield the same CDR3. The chain couples TRBV4-2 to TRBJ1-1; D gene uncertain. Germline V gives CDR1 LGHNA, CDR2 YNFKEQ. V was trimmed by 4 bases and J by 0 bases, leaving 12 bases between them. This CDR3 is built from 15 residues. For the CDR3, the DNA is TGTGCCAGCAGCCCCCGGCAAGGTTTGAACACTGAAGCTTTCTTT. This translates into CASSPRQGLNTEAFF.

The sample holds a few counts of this clone. The V call is TRBV5-1, the J call TRBJ2-3; TRBD1 agrees at 10 bases. V dropped 3 bases and J dropped 4; count of bases not matched to a gene: 8. The CDR3 is 16 residues long. Germline V lookup: CDR1 SGHRS, CDR2 YFSETQ. This CDR3 is CASSSRQGARADTQYF. CDR3 nucleotides: TGCGCCAGCAGCTCAAGACAGGGGGCGCGTGCAGATACGCAGTATTTT.

This clone was picked up a small number of times. The chain has TRBV29-1 and TRBJ1-2; perhaps TRBD1 as D (5 bases). The length of the CDR3 is 14 residues. V lost 6 bases and J 6 bases, leaving 20 bases between the germline ends. Germline loops: CDR1 SQVTM, CDR2 ANQGSEA. As DNA, the CDR3 is TGCAGCGTCGCAGGGAAAATCGGTGCAAATGGCTACACCTTC. As protein: CSVAGKIGANGYTF.

The chain employs TRBV5-1 and TRBJ1-1; D possibly corresponds to TRBD1 (5 bases). The germline V gene has CDR1 SGHRS and CDR2 YFSETQ. The CDR3 spans 18 residues. V was clipped by 3 bases and J by 5 bases, with 26 bases between them. The CDR3 coding sequence is TGCGCCAGCAGCTGGGCCGCGGGGGGTTTTGGTACAAGGACTGAAGCTTTCTTT. Protein product: CASSWAAGGFGTRTEAFF.

CDR3: CASSPGPSYEQYF. CDR3 nucleotide sequence: TGTGCCAGCAGCCCGGGACCTTCTTACGAGCAGTACTTC. V gene TRBV6-6 combines with J gene TRBJ2-7; tentatively, D is TRBD1 or TRBD2 (5 bases each). The CDR3 has 13 residues. Germline lookup yields CDR1 MNHNY and CDR2 SVGAGI (reference sequence). Trimming shortened V by 6 bases and J by 4 bases, and 13 bases separated the two germline ends.

The rearrangement uses TRBV11-2 and TRBJ2-7; no firm D call. V lost 2 bases and J 5 bases, leaving 19 bases between the germline ends. Germline assignment: CDR1 SGHAT and CDR2 FQNNGV. The CDR3 runs to 16 residues. The DNA of the CDR3 is TGTGCCAGCAGCTTAAATAGTATGGAGACGGCGGACGAGCAGTACTTC. It specifies CASSLNSMETADEQYF. Complete variable domain (other parts from reference TRBV11-2 and TRBJ2-7): EAGVAQSPRYKIIEKRQSVAFWCNPISGHATLYWYQQILGQGPKLLIQFQNNGVVDDSQLPKDRFSAERLKGVDSTLKIQPAKLEDSAVYLCASSLNSMETADEQYFGPGTRLTVT.

The rearrangement links TRBV4-1 to TRBJ2-5; D may be TRBD1 or TRBD2 (6 bases each). The V end lost 2 bases, the J end lost 6 bases, and 19 bases lay between the germline ends. CDR3 length equals 16 residues. CDR1 and CDR2 (germline): MGHRA, YSYEKL. The CDR3 DNA is TGCGCCAGCAGCCAACCCCTCCACGAGGGGGGAAAGACCCAGTACTTC. Translation gives CASSQPLHEGGKTQYF.

This rearrangement joins TRBV5-1 to TRBJ1-2; TRBD1 aligns across 8 bases. Germline V CDR1 and CDR2: SGHRS, YFSETQ. The CDR3 consists of 14 residues. The V segment lost 3 bases and the J segment 2 bases; nucleotides outside the gene matches: 3. The CDR3 DNA sequence: TGCGCCAGCAGCTCGACAGGGGCAAACTATGGCTACACCTTC. This sequence encodes CASSSTGANYGYTF.

This chain connects TRBV6-5 to TRBJ2-7; weak D call: TRBD1 (6 bases). CDR1 is MNHEY, CDR2 SVGAGI, per germline. Trimming stripped 6 bases from V and 0 bases from J, with 15 bases between. This CDR3 contains 15 residues. The CDR3 DNA is TGTGCCAGCAGCTCCGGACAGCTCAGCTCCTACGAGCAGTACTTC. This translates into CASSSGQLSSYEQYF.

There are a few counts of this clone. V usage is TRBV4-1 and J usage is TRBJ1-5; TRBD1 might be the D (5 bases). Germline loops: CDR1 MGHRA, CDR2 YSYEKL. The CDR3 has 14 residues. The V end was cut by 3 bases, the J end by 5 bases, with 11 bases between. The CDR3 sequence is CASSQRDSYQPQHF. DNA of the CDR3: TGCGCCAGCAGCCAGAGAGACAGTTATCAGCCCCAGCATTTT.

The CDR3 here is CASSTRLAEETQYF. The DNA of the CDR3 is TGTGCCAGCAGTACCCGTCTAGCGGAAGAGACCCAGTACTTC. This chain joins TRBV13 and TRBJ2-5, with 7 bases identical to TRBD2. This CDR3 contains 14 residues. Germline V lookup: CDR1 PRHDT, CDR2 FYEKMQ (reference sequence). V shed 6 bases, J shed 3 bases, and the junction held 7 bases outside the gene matches.

The chain combines TRBV2 with TRBJ1-5; D gene uncertain. V dropped 5 bases and J dropped 4 bases, with 6 bases sitting between them. The germline V gene encodes CDR1 SNHLY and CDR2 FYNNEI. This CDR3 is built from 12 residues. The CDR3 region is CASSRVNQPQHF. CDR3 nucleotides: TGTGCCAGCAGTCGCGTAAATCAGCCCCAGCATTTT.

This sequence joins TRBV7-6 and TRBJ1-1; a weak D match, TRBD1 (6 bases). The V gene's germline CDR1 is SGHVS and CDR2 FNYEAQ. V was clipped by 5 bases and J by 4 bases, with 14 bases between them. This CDR3 spans 14 amino acids. The CDR3 protein is CASSPERGATEAFF. The CDR3 region has the DNA TGTGCCAGCAGCCCAGAGCGGGGGGCCACTGAAGCTTTCTTT.

The chain couples TRBV4-1 to TRBJ2-7; TRBD1 might be the D (6 bases). The CDR3 contains 17 residues. Between the trimmed V and J ends, which lost 0 bases and 5 bases, there was a span of 20 bases. Germline values: CDR1 MGHRA, CDR2 YSYEKL. CDR3 nucleotides: TGCGCCAGCAGCCAAGAAGTACACAGGGTTCGTGGAAACGAGCAGTACTTC. Its protein is CASSQEVHRVRGNEQYF.

The V and J genes are TRBV4-1 and TRBJ1-2; D not certain. This CDR3 comprises 14 residues. CDR1 and CDR2 from the germline V gene are MGHRA and YSYEKL. Trimming pared 4 bases from V and 0 bases from J, leaving 9 bases between. The DNA of the CDR3 is TGCGCCAGCAGCCCACAGTCATCTAACTATGGCTACACCTTC. Its protein product is CASSPQSSNYGYTF.

The genes are TRBV6-1 and TRBJ2-3; 7 bases agree with TRBD1. Trimming removed 2 bases from V and 4 bases from J; junction bases left unmatched: 6. CDR1 is MNHNS, CDR2 SASEGT, per germline. CDR3 length: 15 residues. The CDR3, as DNA: TGTGCCAGCAGTGAAATAACGGGACAGTCAGATACGCAGTATTTT. Translation gives CASSEITGQSDTQYF.

This chain uses TRBV2 with TRBJ2-7, with D tentatively TRBD2 (6 bases). Germline lookup yields CDR1 SNHLY and CDR2 FYNNEI. This CDR3 spans 14 amino acids. The V gene lost 7 bases and the J gene lost 7 bases, with 20 bases spanning the gap. CDR3 in amino acids: CASNPPSGAGEQYF. The CDR3 nucleotides read TGTGCCAGCAATCCCCCCTCCGGGGCGGGGGAGCAGTACTTC.

The sample holds a few counts of this clone. The DNA is omitted, as the CDR3 cannot be located on it reliably, and the CDR3 follows TCRdb's listing. V and J are TRBV7-7 and TRBJ2-6; TRBD1, as called in the table, went unchecked against the DNA. Termini included, the CDR3 measures 17 amino acids. Germline lookup yields CDR1 SSHAT and CDR2 FNYEAQ (reference sequence). The CDR3 is CASSSSVPQSRANVLTF.